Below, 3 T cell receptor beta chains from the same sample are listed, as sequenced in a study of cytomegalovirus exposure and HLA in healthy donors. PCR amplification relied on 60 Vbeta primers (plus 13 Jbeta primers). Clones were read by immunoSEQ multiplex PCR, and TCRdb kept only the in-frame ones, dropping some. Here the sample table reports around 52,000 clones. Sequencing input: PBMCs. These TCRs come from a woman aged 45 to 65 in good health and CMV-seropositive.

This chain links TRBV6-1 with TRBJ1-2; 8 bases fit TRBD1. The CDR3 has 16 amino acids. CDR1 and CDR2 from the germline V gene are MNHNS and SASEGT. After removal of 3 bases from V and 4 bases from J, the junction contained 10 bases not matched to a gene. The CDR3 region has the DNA TGTGCCAGCAGTGACCGAGCTCGGACAGGGCTCTATGGCTACACCTTC. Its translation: CASSDRARTGLYGYTF.

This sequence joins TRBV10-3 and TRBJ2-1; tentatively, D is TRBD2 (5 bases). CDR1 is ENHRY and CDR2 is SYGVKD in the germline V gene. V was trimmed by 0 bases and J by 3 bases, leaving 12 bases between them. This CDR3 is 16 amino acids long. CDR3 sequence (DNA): TGTGCCATCAGTGAGTCGACGGGCGGGCGCTACAATGAGCAGTTCTTC. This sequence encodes CAISESTGGRYNEQFF.

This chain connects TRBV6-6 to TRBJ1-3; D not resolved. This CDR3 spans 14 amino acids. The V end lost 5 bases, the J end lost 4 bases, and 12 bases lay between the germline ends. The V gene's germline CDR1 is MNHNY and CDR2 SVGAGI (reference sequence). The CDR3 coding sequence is TGTGCCAGCAGTCCCACGCTCGAGGGAAACACCATATATTTT. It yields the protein CASSPTLEGNTIYF.